The TCR beta chain under discussion was sequenced for a study of immune evolution from preneoplasia to lung adenocarcinoma. Study background: HLA loss of heterozygosity: under 7.5% AIS, about 15% MIA, approximately 31% ADC, none AAH. Study findings and constraints: Later-stage lesions appeared to have more T cells, more diversity, less clonality. Top clone frequencies peaked in normal lung, apparently declining through invasive adenocarcinoma.

V trimming: 3 bases; J trimming: 6 bases; junction bases outside the gene matches: 2. CDR1 SGHNT and CDR2 YENEEA come from the germline V gene. This CDR3 is 13 amino acids long. Histologic diagnosis was independently verified by two lung pathologists. Concerning this clone itself: Its target is unknown.

Assay: immunoSEQ multiplex PCR; the TCRdb copy retains only in-frame clones and omits some. This sample has 9,500 to 11,000 clones, with around three quarters found just once. Sequenced input: FFPE minimally invasive lung adenocarcinoma tissue. This chain joins TRBV11-3 and TRBJ2-3; TRBD1 aligns across 8 bases. The sequence came from a person between 65 and 79 years old with lung adenocarcinoma. CDR3 sequence (DNA): TGTGCCAGCAGCTTCCGGACAGGGGATACGCAGTATTTT. Its translation: CASSFRTGDTQYF.